The rows below give T cell receptor beta chains drawn from one sample of a study of T cell responses to AZD1222 COVID-19 vaccine. Data came from immunoSEQ multiplex PCR; TCRdb stores just in-frame clones and leaves some out. Counted here are about 140,000 clones, approximately 92% occurring once; the ten biggest clones make up roughly 3.4%. The sequenced sample was peripheral blood, obtained 28 days after the second AZD1222 dose. The receptors here all came from an adult who received the AZD1222 COVID-19 vaccine. Each CDR3 is given without its conserved first and last residue. D genes are given only for firm matches.

>TRBJ2-7|TRBV6-5|TRBD1
ASSYLHRGAYEQY
>TRBJ2-7|TRBV18|TRBD1
ASRSSGQGAGEQY
>TRBJ1-4|TRBV28|NA
ASRAGSNEKLF
>TRBJ1-5|TRBV19|NA
ASSIKGGNQPQH
>TRBJ2-1|TRBV11-2|NA
ASSRGGGPYNEQF
>TRBJ1-1|TRBV18|NA
ASSPPERLNTEAF
>TRBJ2-1|TRBV15|TRBD2
ATSRQREKYNEQF
>TRBJ1-3|TRBV15|NA
ATSRDFRQLYGNTIY
>TRBJ1-2|TRBV15|NA
ATGRERLDYGYT
>TRBJ2-3|TRBV28|TRBD2
ASSGLAERYGTDTQY
>TRBJ2-3|TRBV5-5|TRBD1
ASSLGTGRDTQY
>TRBJ1-6|TRBV10-3|NA
AIRGGDNSPLH
>TRBJ2-3|TRBV5-1|NA
ASSLDSPATDTQY